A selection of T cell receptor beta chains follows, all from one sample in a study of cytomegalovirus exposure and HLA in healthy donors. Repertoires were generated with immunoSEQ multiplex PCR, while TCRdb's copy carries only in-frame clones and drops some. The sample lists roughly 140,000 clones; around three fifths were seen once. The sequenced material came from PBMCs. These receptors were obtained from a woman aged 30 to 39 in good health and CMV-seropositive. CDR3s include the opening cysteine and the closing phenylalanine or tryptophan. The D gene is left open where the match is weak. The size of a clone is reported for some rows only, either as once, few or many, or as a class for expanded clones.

cdr3_aa: CSVGQGEVSGYTF; cdr3_nt: TGCAGCGTTGGACAGGGGGAGGTTTCTGGCTACACCTTC; clone_size: -; d_call: TRBD1; j_call: TRBJ1-2; v_call: TRBV29-1
cdr3_aa: CASSLGAGGREQFF; cdr3_nt: TGTGCCAGCAGCTTGGGAGCGGGAGGAAGGGAGCAGTTCTTC; clone_size: once; d_call: TRBD2; j_call: TRBJ2-1; v_call: TRBV5-4
cdr3_aa: CASSLRGSGANVLTF; cdr3_nt: TGTGCCAGCAGCTTACGCGGTTCGGGGGCCAACGTCCTGACTTTC; clone_size: -; d_call: -; j_call: TRBJ2-6; v_call: TRBV7-6
cdr3_aa: CASSYNPGMNIQYF; cdr3_nt: TGTGCCAGCAGTTACAATCCAGGGATGAACATTCAGTACTTC; clone_size: few; d_call: -; j_call: TRBJ2-4; v_call: TRBV6-5
cdr3_aa: CATSFGTGGGKAEAFF; cdr3_nt: TGTGCCACTAGCTTCGGGACAGGGGGCGGTAAGGCTGAAGCTTTCTTT; clone_size: -; d_call: TRBD1; j_call: TRBJ1-1; v_call: TRBV10-3
cdr3_aa: CASSQDRDRGYYGYTF; cdr3_nt: TGTGCCAGCAGCCAAGATCGGGACAGGGGGTACTATGGCTACACCTTC; clone_size: -; d_call: TRBD1; j_call: TRBJ1-2; v_call: TRBV4-2
cdr3_aa: CASSPWGLYGYTF; cdr3_nt: TGTGCCAGCAGCCCCTGGGGACTCTATGGCTACACCTTC; clone_size: -; d_call: -; j_call: TRBJ1-2; v_call: TRBV7-8
cdr3_aa: CASSSGPSGGLNIQYF; cdr3_nt: TGCGCCAGCAGCTCTGGGCCTAGCGGGGGACTAAACATTCAGTACTTC; clone_size: -; d_call: TRBD2; j_call: TRBJ2-4; v_call: TRBV5-1
cdr3_aa: CASSLAAGGSSYEQYF; cdr3_nt: TGTGCCAGCAGCTTAGCGGCGGGAGGGAGCTCCTACGAGCAGTACTTC; clone_size: -; d_call: TRBD2; j_call: TRBJ2-7; v_call: TRBV11-3
cdr3_aa: CASSPTSRSPEAFF; cdr3_nt: TGTGCCAGCAGCCCCACGAGTAGGAGCCCTGAAGCTTTCTTT; clone_size: -; d_call: -; j_call: TRBJ1-1; v_call: TRBV9
cdr3_aa: CASSQGRTGNQPQHF; cdr3_nt: TGCGCCAGCAGCCAGGGTAGGACAGGTAATCAGCCCCAGCATTTT; clone_size: -; d_call: TRBD1; j_call: TRBJ1-5; v_call: TRBV4-1
cdr3_aa: CASSAPGGSGKGGEQFF; cdr3_nt: TGTGCCAGCAGCGCCCCCGGCGGTAGCGGGAAAGGGGGTGAGCAGTTCTTC; clone_size: -; d_call: TRBD2; j_call: TRBJ2-1; v_call: TRBV9
cdr3_aa: CASSPGQGVRTFF; cdr3_nt: TGCGCCAGCAGTCCGGGACAGGGAGTGCGAACTTTCTTT; clone_size: once; d_call: TRBD1; j_call: TRBJ1-1; v_call: TRBV10-1
cdr3_aa: CASSLLEGYTEAFF; cdr3_nt: TGTGCCAGCAGCTTATTGGAGGGCTACACTGAAGCTTTCTTT; clone_size: few; d_call: -; j_call: TRBJ1-1; v_call: TRBV7-9
cdr3_aa: CASSFGTTPPSTNEKLFF; cdr3_nt: TGTGCCAGCAGCTTTGGGACTACTCCCCCTTCAACTAATGAAAAACTGTTTTTT; clone_size: -; d_call: -; j_call: TRBJ1-4; v_call: TRBV5-6
cdr3_aa: CASSGGWGGYTF; cdr3_nt: TGTGCCAGCAGTGGGGGTTGGGGCGGCTACACCTTC; clone_size: -; d_call: -; j_call: TRBJ1-2; v_call: TRBV2
cdr3_aa: CASSRQGVRETQYF; cdr3_nt: TGTGCCAGCTCCAGACAGGGGGTGAGAGAGACCCAGTACTTC; clone_size: -; d_call: TRBD1; j_call: TRBJ2-5; v_call: TRBV18
cdr3_aa: CASSLVGREPDEQYF; cdr3_nt: TGTGCCAGCAGCTTAGTAGGGCGGGAGCCCGACGAGCAGTACTTC; clone_size: once; d_call: TRBD2; j_call: TRBJ2-7; v_call: TRBV7-8
cdr3_aa: CAVGTSGNIQYF; cdr3_nt: TGTGCCGTTGGGACTTCCGGAAACATTCAGTACTTC; clone_size: -; d_call: -; j_call: TRBJ2-4; v_call: TRBV7-9
cdr3_aa: CASSGLAGGPSGQFF; cdr3_nt: TGTGCCAGCAGTGGCTTAGCGGGAGGGCCAAGTGGGCAGTTCTTC; clone_size: -; d_call: TRBD2; j_call: TRBJ2-1; v_call: TRBV6-1
cdr3_aa: CASSESLAGNTDTQYF; cdr3_nt: TGCGCCAGCAGTGAGTCCCTAGCGGGAAACACAGATACGCAGTATTTT; clone_size: -; d_call: TRBD2; j_call: TRBJ2-3; v_call: TRBV10-1
cdr3_aa: CASSGQGYTGELFF; cdr3_nt: TGTGCCAGCAGTGGACAGGGGTACACCGGGGAGCTGTTTTTT; clone_size: few; d_call: TRBD1; j_call: TRBJ2-2; v_call: TRBV2
cdr3_aa: CASSAPGGNTEAFF; cdr3_nt: TGTGCCAGCAGCGCCCCCGGGGGGAACACTGAAGCTTTCTTT; clone_size: -; d_call: -; j_call: TRBJ1-1; v_call: TRBV7-9
cdr3_aa: CASSLTGTGVEKLFF; cdr3_nt: TGCGCCAGCAGCTTAACCGGGACAGGGGTTGAAAAACTGTTTTTT; clone_size: few; d_call: TRBD1; j_call: TRBJ1-4; v_call: TRBV5-1
cdr3_aa: CASSSSGLLNTEAFF; cdr3_nt: TGTGCCAGCAGCTCCTCGGGACTACTGAACACTGAAGCTTTCTTT; clone_size: -; d_call: -; j_call: TRBJ1-1; v_call: TRBV7-2
cdr3_aa: CASSLEFGGTWDGYTF; cdr3_nt: TGTGCCAGCAGCTTAGAATTCGGTGGGACATGGGATGGCTACACCTTC; clone_size: -; d_call: -; j_call: TRBJ1-2; v_call: TRBV7-9
cdr3_aa: CASTLGGAGITDTQYF; cdr3_nt: TGCGCCAGCACCCTTGGTGGCGCGGGGATCACAGATACGCAGTATTTT; clone_size: -; d_call: -; j_call: TRBJ2-3; v_call: TRBV5-1
cdr3_aa: CASSLGMDRAGNTIYF; cdr3_nt: TGCGCCAGCAGCTTGGGTATGGACAGGGCGGGAAACACCATATATTTT; clone_size: -; d_call: TRBD1; j_call: TRBJ1-3; v_call: TRBV5-1
cdr3_aa: CASRAGTGNTGELFF; cdr3_nt: TGTGCCAGCAGAGCCGGGACAGGGAACACCGGGGAGCTGTTTTTT; clone_size: -; d_call: TRBD1; j_call: TRBJ2-2; v_call: TRBV9
cdr3_aa: CASSAGVAGGKTQETQYF; cdr3_nt: TGTGCCAGCAGCGCCGGGGTAGCGGGGGGGAAGACCCAAGAGACCCAGTACTTC; clone_size: -; d_call: TRBD2; j_call: TRBJ2-5; v_call: TRBV13
cdr3_aa: CATSRAGRDYGYTF; cdr3_nt: TGTGCCACCAGCAGAGCCGGCAGGGACTATGGCTACACCTTC; clone_size: -; d_call: -; j_call: TRBJ1-2; v_call: TRBV15
cdr3_aa: CASSLSESGGIQYF; cdr3_nt: TGTGCCAGCAGCCTTTCCGAATCCGGGGGCATTCAGTACTTC; clone_size: -; d_call: -; j_call: TRBJ2-4; v_call: TRBV14
cdr3_aa: CASSAGLAGAYEQYF; cdr3_nt: TGTGCCAGCAGCGCCGGACTAGCGGGGGCCTACGAGCAGTACTTC; clone_size: -; d_call: TRBD2; j_call: TRBJ2-7; v_call: TRBV7-6
cdr3_aa: CASSPDTSNQPQHF; cdr3_nt: TGTGCCAGCAGCCCAGATACTAGCAATCAGCCCCAGCATTTT; clone_size: few; d_call: -; j_call: TRBJ1-5; v_call: TRBV11-2
cdr3_aa: CASSLGGTRTDTQYF; cdr3_nt: TGTGCCAGCAGCTTGGGTGGGACTAGGACAGATACGCAGTATTTT; clone_size: -; d_call: TRBD2; j_call: TRBJ2-3; v_call: TRBV5-4
cdr3_aa: CASTSNGLAEETQYF; cdr3_nt: TGTGCCAGCACCTCGAACGGACTAGCGGAAGAGACCCAGTACTTC; clone_size: few; d_call: TRBD2; j_call: TRBJ2-5; v_call: TRBV2
cdr3_aa: CASSLRPGTDKFYSNQPQHF; cdr3_nt: TGTGCCAGTAGTCTCCGGCCCGGGACAGATAAGTTCTATAGCAATCAGCCCCAGCATTTT; clone_size: -; d_call: TRBD1; j_call: TRBJ1-5; v_call: TRBV19
cdr3_aa: CASSQVRLAVYNEQFF; cdr3_nt: TGCGCCAGCAGCCAAGTCCGGCTAGCGGTCTACAATGAGCAGTTCTTC; clone_size: few; d_call: TRBD2; j_call: TRBJ2-1; v_call: TRBV4-1
cdr3_aa: CASRGPLDSPLHF; cdr3_nt: TGCGCCAGCAGGGGGCCCTTGGATTCACCCCTCCACTTT; clone_size: -; d_call: -; j_call: TRBJ1-6; v_call: TRBV5-1
cdr3_aa: CASSGSTVSNQPQHF; cdr3_nt: TGTGCCAGCAGCGGATCTACAGTGAGCAATCAGCCCCAGCATTTT; clone_size: -; d_call: -; j_call: TRBJ1-5; v_call: TRBV11-2
cdr3_aa: CSVEGTGANEKLFF; cdr3_nt: TGCAGCGTTGAGGGGACAGGGGCAAACGAAAAACTGTTTTTT; clone_size: once; d_call: TRBD1; j_call: TRBJ1-4; v_call: TRBV29-1
cdr3_aa: CASREGQGYEQYF; cdr3_nt: TGTGCCAGCAGGGAAGGGCAGGGCTACGAGCAGTACTTC; clone_size: -; d_call: -; j_call: TRBJ2-7; v_call: TRBV28
cdr3_aa: CASSPNEYQPQHF; cdr3_nt: TGTGCCAGCTCACCGAACGAGTATCAGCCCCAGCATTTT; clone_size: -; d_call: -; j_call: TRBJ1-5; v_call: TRBV18
cdr3_aa: CASSLGPGTGELFF; cdr3_nt: TGTGCCAGCAGTCTGGGGCCGGGTACCGGGGAGCTGTTTTTT; clone_size: -; d_call: -; j_call: TRBJ2-2; v_call: TRBV28
cdr3_aa: CASSYLAGGRGEQYF; cdr3_nt: TGCGCCAGCAGCTATCTAGCGGGGGGACGGGGCGAGCAGTACTTC; clone_size: once; d_call: TRBD2; j_call: TRBJ2-7; v_call: TRBV5-1
cdr3_aa: CASSYWVATGDLHF; cdr3_nt: TGTGCCAGCAGTTATTGGGTGGCAACAGGGGACCTCCACTTT; clone_size: few; d_call: TRBD1; j_call: TRBJ1-6; v_call: TRBV6-5
cdr3_aa: CASSFGLAFQETQYF; cdr3_nt: TGTGCCAGCAGCTTTGGACTAGCGTTTCAAGAGACCCAGTACTTC; clone_size: -; d_call: TRBD2; j_call: TRBJ2-5; v_call: TRBV5-6
cdr3_aa: CASSLMGQTEAFF; cdr3_nt: TGTGCCAGCAGCTTAATGGGACAGACTGAAGCTTTCTTT; clone_size: -; d_call: TRBD1; j_call: TRBJ1-1; v_call: TRBV13
cdr3_aa: CASSLQGQGYSPLHF; cdr3_nt: TGTGCCAGCAGTCTCCAGGGACAGGGTTATTCACCCCTCCACTTT; clone_size: -; d_call: TRBD1; j_call: TRBJ1-6; v_call: TRBV6-5
cdr3_aa: CASSSDRDRVKNRDEKLFF; cdr3_nt: TGTGCCAGCAGCTCCGACCGGGACAGGGTAAAGAATCGAGATGAAAAACTGTTTTTT; clone_size: -; d_call: TRBD1; j_call: TRBJ1-4; v_call: TRBV7-9
cdr3_aa: CASSFRGTGGSRGTEAFF; cdr3_nt: TGTGCCAGCAGCTTTAGAGGGACAGGTGGTTCGCGAGGCACTGAAGCTTTCTTT; clone_size: -; d_call: TRBD1; j_call: TRBJ1-1; v_call: TRBV11-3
cdr3_aa: CASSAQGSGNTIYF; cdr3_nt: TGTGCCAGCAGCGCCCAGGGGTCGGGAAACACCATATATTTT; clone_size: -; d_call: -; j_call: TRBJ1-3; v_call: TRBV9
cdr3_aa: CASSQERGQGPNYGYTF; cdr3_nt: TGCGCCAGCAGCCAAGAACGGGGCCAGGGGCCTAACTATGGCTACACCTTC; clone_size: few; d_call: -; j_call: TRBJ1-2; v_call: TRBV4-1
cdr3_aa: CASSQDRGGSQPQHF; cdr3_nt: TGCGCCAGCAGCCAAGATCGGGGGGGTAGTCAGCCCCAGCATTTT; clone_size: -; d_call: -; j_call: TRBJ1-5; v_call: TRBV4-1
cdr3_aa: CASAARDGSSYEQYF; cdr3_nt: TGTGCCAGCGCAGCCCGGGACGGGAGCTCCTACGAGCAGTACTTC; clone_size: -; d_call: -; j_call: TRBJ2-7; v_call: TRBV6-1
cdr3_aa: CASLRVGGYNEQFF; cdr3_nt: TGCGCCAGCCTTCGTGTAGGAGGCTACAATGAGCAGTTCTTC; clone_size: -; d_call: -; j_call: TRBJ2-1; v_call: TRBV5-1
cdr3_aa: CASRERTGLSSGNTIYF; cdr3_nt: TGTGCCAGCAGGGAAAGGACAGGACTTAGCTCTGGAAACACCATATATTTT; clone_size: -; d_call: TRBD1; j_call: TRBJ1-3; v_call: TRBV28
cdr3_aa: CASSLGQNGYTF; cdr3_nt: TGTGCCAGCAGCCTTGGACAGAATGGCTACACCTTC; clone_size: -; d_call: -; j_call: TRBJ1-2; v_call: TRBV11-2
cdr3_aa: CASAGTGGQETQYF; cdr3_nt: TGTGCCAGCGCAGGGACAGGGGGTCAAGAGACCCAGTACTTC; clone_size: -; d_call: TRBD1; j_call: TRBJ2-5; v_call: TRBV18